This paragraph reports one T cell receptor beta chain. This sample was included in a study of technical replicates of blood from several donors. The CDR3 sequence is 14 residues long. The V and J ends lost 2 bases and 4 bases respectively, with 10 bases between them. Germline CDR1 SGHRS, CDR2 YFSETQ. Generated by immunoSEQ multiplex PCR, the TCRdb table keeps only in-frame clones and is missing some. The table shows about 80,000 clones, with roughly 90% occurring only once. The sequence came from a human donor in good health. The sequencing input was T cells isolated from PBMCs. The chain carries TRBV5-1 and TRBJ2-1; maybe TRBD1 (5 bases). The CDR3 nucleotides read TGCGCCAGCAGCTTACAGAACAGGTACAATGAGCAGTTCTTC. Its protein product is CASSLQNRYNEQFF.